This T cell receptor beta chain was captured in a study of resident and recirculating memory T cells in vitiligo. Looking at the study overall: Whole samples, not sorted cells, were homogenized and used for genomic DNA extraction. General study findings and limits: Different lesions suggested infiltration by different T cell clones.

No change in lesions over the prior 6 months defined stable disease. Notes on this clone: The antigen remains undetermined.

Clones were sequenced by immunoSEQ multiplex PCR, and TCRdb holds only the in-frame ones, with some missing. The sample has more than 35,000 clones; about nine tenths are singletons. The germline V and J ends were trimmed by 1 base and 0 bases, with 9 bases remaining between them. This CDR3 has 15 amino acids. Germline values: CDR1 MGHRA, CDR2 YSYEKL. The sequencing input was blood. The genes are TRBV4-1 and TRBJ2-5; tentative D call: TRBD1 (6 bases). The clonotype comes from a male donor with vitiligo. Here the CDR3 DNA reads TGCGCCAGCAGCCAAGGTAACAGGGACCAAGAGACCCAGTACTTC. Translation: CASSQGNRDQETQYF.